One and the same sample provided the 14 T cell receptor beta chains below, sequenced in a study of blood T cell repertoires in COVID-19. Method: immunoSEQ multiplex PCR; TCRdb's copy keeps in-frame clones and lacks some. The sample lists hundreds of thousands of clones, 87% seen once, with just over 2.5% in the top ten. What was sequenced was PBMCs or T cells enriched from blood (not recorded which). These receptors were collected from a woman between 25 and 40 years old with acute COVID-19.

The chain is built from TRBV7-2 and TRBJ1-1, with D perhaps TRBD1 (6 bases). V lost 3 bases to trimming and J lost 6 bases, with 14 bases between them. Germline V CDR1 and CDR2: SGHTA, FQGNSA. This CDR3 spans 14 amino acids. DNA for the CDR3: TGTGCCAGCAGCTTCCCCAGGGGTCGGTCTGAAGCTTTCTTT. Translation: CASSFPRGRSEAFF.

The chain carries TRBV14 and TRBJ2-5; TRBD2 is a possible D gene (6 bases). The CDR3 has 15 amino acids. Trimming took 1 base from V and 5 from J, leaving 14 bases between them. Germline V gene sequence: CDR1 SGHDN, CDR2 FVKESK. The CDR3 sequence: CASSQGDFSPETQYF. The CDR3 region has the DNA TGTGCCAGCAGCCAAGGGGACTTTTCTCCGGAGACCCAGTACTTC.

This chain uses TRBV5-1 with TRBJ1-1; D is ambiguous. Germline assignment: CDR1 SGHRS and CDR2 YFSETQ. The CDR3 spans 14 residues. V gave up 4 bases and J gave up 4 bases, with 14 bases separating them. The chain's CDR3 is CASSLPTGSTEAFF. In DNA, the CDR3 is TGCGCCAGCAGCCTCCCCACTGGGAGCACTGAAGCTTTCTTT.

This chain uses TRBV18 with TRBJ2-5; 7 nucleotides agree with TRBD2. V lost 1 base, J lost 4 bases, and 3 bases stayed unmatched. The CDR3 is 14 amino acids. Looked up from germline, CDR1 is KGHSH and CDR2 is LQKENI. CDR3 nucleotide sequence: TGTGCCAGCTCACCACGGGGCGGGGGAGAGACCCAGTACTTC. It is translated as CASSPRGGGETQYF.

The chain links TRBV18 to TRBJ2-5, with D possibly being TRBD1 (6 bases). Looked up from germline, CDR1 is KGHSH and CDR2 is LQKENI. This CDR3 is built from 13 residues. Between the trimmed V and J ends, which lost 6 bases and 2 bases, there was a span of 10 bases. CDR3 protein: CASSQGQQETQYF. In DNA, the CDR3 is TGTGCCAGCTCGCAAGGACAGCAAGAGACCCAGTACTTC. The full variable domain, in which reference TRBV18 and TRBJ2-5 provide the parts outside the CDR3, is NAGVMQNPRHLVRRRGQEARLRCSPMKGHSHVYWYRQLPEEGLKFMVYLQKENIIDESGMPKERFSAEFPKEGPSILRIQQVVRGDSAAYFCASSQGQQETQYFGPGTRLLVL.

The chain carries TRBV4-1 and TRBJ1-5, with 10 positions matching TRBD1. Trimming cost V 3 bases and J 11 bases; bases outside gene matches: 7. The V gene's germline CDR1 is MGHRA and CDR2 YSYEKL. This CDR3 is built from 14 residues. In nucleotides, the CDR3 is TGCGCCAGCAGCCACGGACAGGGGGTAGGGGCCCAGCATTTT. It is translated as CASSHGQGVGAQHF.

The chain combines TRBV9 with TRBJ1-2; 7 nucleotides match TRBD1. CDR3 length equals 15 residues. Trimming at V came to 4 bases and at J to 6 bases, leaving 12 bases not matched to a gene. The germline V gene has CDR1 SGDLS and CDR2 YYNGEE. Here the CDR3 DNA reads TGTGCCAGCAGCTACTTGGAGGACAGGAAAAATGGCTACACCTTC. As protein: CASSYLEDRKNGYTF.

The chain couples TRBV5-6 to TRBJ2-7; possibly TRBD2 for D (5 bases). The CDR3 loop spans 12 amino acids. V was shortened by 2 bases and J by 3 bases, with 6 bases between the two germline ends. The V gene's germline CDR1 is SGHDT and CDR2 YYEEEE. In nucleotides, the CDR3 is TGTGCCAGCAGCTTAGGAGGCTACGAGCAGTACTTC. Its protein product is CASSLGGYEQYF. Looking up the rest from reference TRBV5-6 and TRBJ2-7 gives the full variable domain: DAGVTQSPTHLIKTRGQQVTLRCSPKSGHDTVSWYQQALGQGPQFIFQYYEEEERQRGNFPDRFSGHQFPNYSSELNVNALLLGDSALYLCASSLGGYEQYFGPGTRLTVT.

The J gene is TRBJ2-7, the V gene TRBV11-2; no clear D. Germline CDR1 and CDR2: SGHAT and FQNNGV. There are 15 residues in the CDR3. V shed 5 bases and J shed 2 bases, with 16 bases lying between them. The CDR3 DNA follows: TGTGCCAGCAGCATCAGCGCGGAAGTTACCTACGAGCAGTACTTC. Translating it yields CASSISAEVTYEQYF.

The V call is TRBV2, the J call TRBJ2-3, with a possible D match to TRBD1 (5 bases). CDR3 length: 15 residues. The ends were cut back, 6 bases at V and 4 bases at J, with 17 bases in the middle. The germline V gene has CDR1 SNHLY and CDR2 FYNNEI. In DNA, the CDR3 is TGTGCCAGCAGGGACACCAGGCATAGGGCAGATACGCAGTATTTT. Translating gives CASRDTRHRADTQYF.

V usage is TRBV6-2 or TRBV6-3 and J usage is TRBJ1-5, with D unresolved. This CDR3 region has 15 residues. The V end was cut by 0 bases, the J end by 8 bases, with 14 bases between. Germline V gene data show CDR1 as MNHEY and CDR2 as SVGEGT. The CDR3 coding sequence is TGTGCCAGCAGTTACTCTGAGGCCCCTTCTGAGCCCCAGCATTTT. Amino acid sequence: CASSYSEAPSEPQHF.

This clone was found a few times. The chain recombines TRBV7-9 with TRBJ2-5, with 8 bases aligning to TRBD2. V lost 0 bases, J lost 1 base, and 4 bases stayed unmatched. The CDR3 is 16 residues long. Germline V gene data show CDR1 as SEHNR and CDR2 as FQNEAQ (reference sequence). The CDR3 coding sequence is TGTGCCAGCAGCTTAGCACTAGCGGAAATCCAAGAGACCCAGTACTTC. The encoded protein is CASSLALAEIQETQYF.

The J gene is TRBJ1-1, the V gene TRBV5-1; maybe TRBD1 (6 bases). V lost 1 base and J 8 bases, leaving 15 bases between the germline ends. The CDR3 spans 14 residues. Per the germline V gene, CDR1 is SGHRS and CDR2 is YFSETQ. The CDR3 sequence is CASSLSGWTAEAFF. The CDR3 nucleotides read TGCGCCAGCAGCTTGTCTGGTTGGACAGCCGAAGCTTTCTTT. Looking up the rest from reference TRBV5-1 and TRBJ1-1 gives the full variable domain: KAGVTQTPRYLIKTRGQQVTLSCSPISGHRSVSWYQQTPGQGLQFLFEYFSETQRNKGNFPGRFSGRQFSNSRSEMNVSTLELGDSALYLCASSLSGWTAEAFFGQGTRLTVV.

This chain links TRBV4-3 with TRBJ1-5; D remains ambiguous. CDR1 and CDR2 from the germline V gene are LGHNA and YSLEER. The CDR3 is made up of 13 amino acids. V was trimmed by 4 bases and J by 3 bases, leaving 7 bases between them. CDR3 coding DNA: TGCGCCAGCAGCCGCGGTTCCAATCAGCCCCAGCATTTT. It specifies CASSRGSNQPQHF.